This T cell receptor beta chain was found in a study of technical replicates of blood from a few donors. Germline CDR1 SEHNR, CDR2 FQNEAQ (reference sequence). This CDR3 region has 15 residues. V lost 5 bases, J lost 0 bases, and 2 bases stayed unmatched. Using immunoSEQ multiplex PCR, the repertoire was profiled, and TCRdb retains in-frame clones only, with some absent. Of 75,000 to 95,000 clones in the sample, about 94% are singletons; the top ten hold about 0.4%. This sequence joins TRBV7-9 and TRBJ2-1; TRBD1 matches 9 bases. The receptor was derived from a human donor in good health. The sample taken for sequencing was T cells isolated from PBMCs. The CDR3 loop is CASSLTGGSYNEQFF. The CDR3 nucleotides are TGTGCCAGCAGCCTGACAGGGGGCTCCTACAATGAGCAGTTCTTC.